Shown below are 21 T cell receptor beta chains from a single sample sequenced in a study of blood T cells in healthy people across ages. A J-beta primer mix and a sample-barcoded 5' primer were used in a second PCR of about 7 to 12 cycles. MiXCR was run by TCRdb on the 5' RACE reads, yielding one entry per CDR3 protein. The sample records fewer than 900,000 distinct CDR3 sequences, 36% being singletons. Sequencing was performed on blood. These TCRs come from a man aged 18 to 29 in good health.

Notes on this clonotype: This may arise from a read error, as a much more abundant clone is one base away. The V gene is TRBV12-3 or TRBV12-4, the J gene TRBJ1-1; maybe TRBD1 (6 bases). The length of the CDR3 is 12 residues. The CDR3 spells CTSSTGSPEAFF. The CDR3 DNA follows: TGTACCAGCAGTACAGGGAGTCCTGAAGCTTTCTTT.

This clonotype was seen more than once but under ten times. The CDR3 sequence is CASSLRQEKLFF. The CDR3 DNA reads TGTGCCAGCAGTTTACGGCAAGAAAAACTGTTTTTT. The V gene is TRBV12-3 or TRBV12-4, the J gene TRBJ1-4; no clear D gene. V dropped 2 bases and J dropped 8 bases, with 6 bases sitting between them. The length of the CDR3 is 12 residues.

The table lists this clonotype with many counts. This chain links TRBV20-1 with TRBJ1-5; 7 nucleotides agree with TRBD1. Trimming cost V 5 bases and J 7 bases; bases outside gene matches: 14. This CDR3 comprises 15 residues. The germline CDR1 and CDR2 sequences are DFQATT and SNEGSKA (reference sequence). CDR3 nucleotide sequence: TGCAGTGCTCTGAGGGACAGCTTTGAGGAACAGCCCCAGCATTTT. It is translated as CSALRDSFEEQPQHF.

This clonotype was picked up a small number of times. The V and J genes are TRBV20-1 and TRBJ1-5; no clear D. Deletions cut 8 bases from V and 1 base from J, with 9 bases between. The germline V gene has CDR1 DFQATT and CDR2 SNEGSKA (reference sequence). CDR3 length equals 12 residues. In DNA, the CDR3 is TGCAGTTTAGGGTGGAGCAATCAGCCCCAGCATTTT. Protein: CSLGWSNQPQHF.

CDR3 loop: CASSQVGGAAQYF. CDR3 nucleotide sequence: TGCGCCAGCAGCCAAGTAGGGGGAGCGGCCCAGTACTTC. The chain joins TRBV4-1 to TRBJ2-7, with D possibly matching TRBD1 (6 bases). V lost 1 base to trimming and J lost 10 bases, with 14 bases between them. In germline, CDR1 is MGHRA, CDR2 YSYEKL. The CDR3 is made up of 13 amino acids.

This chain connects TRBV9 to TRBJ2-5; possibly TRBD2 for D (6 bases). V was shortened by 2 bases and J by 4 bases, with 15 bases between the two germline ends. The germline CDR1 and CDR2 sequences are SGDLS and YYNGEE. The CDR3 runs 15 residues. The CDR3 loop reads CASSVDPGGAETQYF. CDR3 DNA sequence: TGTGCCAGCAGCGTCGACCCCGGAGGGGCAGAGACCCAGTACTTC.

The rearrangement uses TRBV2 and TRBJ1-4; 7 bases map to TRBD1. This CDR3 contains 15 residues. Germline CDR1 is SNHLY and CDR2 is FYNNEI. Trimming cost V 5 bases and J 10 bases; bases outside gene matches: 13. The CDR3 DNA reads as TGTGCCAGCAGTCCCCGGACAGGATCTCCCCGAAAACTGTTTTTT. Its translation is CASSPRTGSPRKLFF.

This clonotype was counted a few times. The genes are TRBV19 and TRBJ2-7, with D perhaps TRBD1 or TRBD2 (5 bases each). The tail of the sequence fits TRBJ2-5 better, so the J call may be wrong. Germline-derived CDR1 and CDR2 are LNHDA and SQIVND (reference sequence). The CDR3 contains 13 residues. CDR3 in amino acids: CASSMSQRGTQYF. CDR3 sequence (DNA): TGTGCCAGTAGTATGAGCCAGAGGGGGACCCAGTACTTC.

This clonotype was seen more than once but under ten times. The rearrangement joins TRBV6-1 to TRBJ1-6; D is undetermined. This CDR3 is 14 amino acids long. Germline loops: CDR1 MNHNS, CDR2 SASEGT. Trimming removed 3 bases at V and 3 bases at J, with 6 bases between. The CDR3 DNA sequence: TGTGCCAGCAGTGAGGCAGGCTATAATTCACCCCTCCACTTT. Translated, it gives CASSEAGYNSPLHF.

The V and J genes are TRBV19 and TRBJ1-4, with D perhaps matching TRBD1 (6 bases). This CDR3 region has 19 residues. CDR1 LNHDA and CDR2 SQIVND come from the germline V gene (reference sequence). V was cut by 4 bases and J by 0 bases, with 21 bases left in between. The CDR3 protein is CASSSQRPRRGATNEKLFF. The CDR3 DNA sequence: TGTGCCAGTAGTAGCCAACGACCTCGGAGGGGGGCAACTAATGAAAAACTGTTTTTT. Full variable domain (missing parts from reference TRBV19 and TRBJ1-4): DGGITQSPKYLFRKEGQNVTLSCEQNLNHDAMYWYRQDPGQGLRLIYYSQIVNDFQKGDIAEGYSVSREKKESFPLTVTSAQKNPTAFYLCASSSQRPRRGATNEKLFFGSGTQLSVL.

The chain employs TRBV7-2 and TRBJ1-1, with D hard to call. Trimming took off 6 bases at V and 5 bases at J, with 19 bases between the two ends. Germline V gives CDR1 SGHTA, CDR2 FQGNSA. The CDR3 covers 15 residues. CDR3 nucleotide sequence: TGTGCCAGCAGTAACAACCCGAGCGCGAGTACTGAAGCTTTCTTT. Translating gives CASSNNPSASTEAFF.

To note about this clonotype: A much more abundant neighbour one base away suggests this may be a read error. CDR3 region: CASKDSNQPQHF. The CDR3 nucleotides are TGTGCCAGCAAGGATAGCAATCAGCCCCAGCATTTT. The chain combines TRBV2 with TRBJ1-5; unclear D gene. From germline, CDR1 is SNHLY and CDR2 FYNNEI. The CDR3 runs 12 residues. Trimming cost V 7 bases and J 0 bases, with 4 bases left between them.

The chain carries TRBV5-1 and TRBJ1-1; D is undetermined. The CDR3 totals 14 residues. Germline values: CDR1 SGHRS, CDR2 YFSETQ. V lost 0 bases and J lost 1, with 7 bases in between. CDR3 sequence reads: CASSLDPGNTEAFF. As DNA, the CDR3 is TGCGCCAGCAGCTTGGATCCAGGGAACACTGAAGCTTTCTTT.

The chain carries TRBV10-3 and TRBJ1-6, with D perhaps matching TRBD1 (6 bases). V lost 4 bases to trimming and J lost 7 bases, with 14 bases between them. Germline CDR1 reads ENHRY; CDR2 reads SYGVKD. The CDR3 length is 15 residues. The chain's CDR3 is CAISAQQGRNSPLHF. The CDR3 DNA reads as TGTGCCATCAGTGCGCAACAGGGACGGAATTCACCCCTCCACTTT.

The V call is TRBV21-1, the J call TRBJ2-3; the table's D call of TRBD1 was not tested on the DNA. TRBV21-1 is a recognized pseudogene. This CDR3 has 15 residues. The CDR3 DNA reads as TGTGCCAGCGGCCGGGACAGGGAGTTGTCAGATACGCAGTATTTT. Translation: CASGRDRELSDTQYF.

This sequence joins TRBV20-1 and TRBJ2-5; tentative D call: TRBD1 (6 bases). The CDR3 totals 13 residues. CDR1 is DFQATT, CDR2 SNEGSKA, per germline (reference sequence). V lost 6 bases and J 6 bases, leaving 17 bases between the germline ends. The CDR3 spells CSAFNGQSKTQYF. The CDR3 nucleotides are TGCAGTGCCTTTAACGGACAGAGTAAGACCCAGTACTTC.

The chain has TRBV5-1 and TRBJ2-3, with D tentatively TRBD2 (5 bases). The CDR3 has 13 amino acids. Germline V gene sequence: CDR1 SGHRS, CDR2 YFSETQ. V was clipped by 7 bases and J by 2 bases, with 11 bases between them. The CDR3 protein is CASRTRDTDTQYF. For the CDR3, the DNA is TGCGCCAGCCGAACTAGGGACACAGATACGCAGTATTTT.

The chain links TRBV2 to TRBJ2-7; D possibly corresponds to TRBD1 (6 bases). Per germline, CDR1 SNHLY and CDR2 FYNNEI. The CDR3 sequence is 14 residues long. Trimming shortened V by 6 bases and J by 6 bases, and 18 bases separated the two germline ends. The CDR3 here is CASSSGLQGLEQYF. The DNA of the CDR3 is TGTGCCAGCAGCTCCGGGCTCCAGGGGCTCGAGCAGTACTTC.

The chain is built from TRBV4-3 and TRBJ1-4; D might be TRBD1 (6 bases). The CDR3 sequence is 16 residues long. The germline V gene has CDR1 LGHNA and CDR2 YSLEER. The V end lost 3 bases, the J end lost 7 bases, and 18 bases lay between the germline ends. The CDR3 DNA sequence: TGCGCCAGCAGCCAGGGCCATAGGGGGTCGGGTGAAAAACTGTTTTTT. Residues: CASSQGHRGSGEKLFF.

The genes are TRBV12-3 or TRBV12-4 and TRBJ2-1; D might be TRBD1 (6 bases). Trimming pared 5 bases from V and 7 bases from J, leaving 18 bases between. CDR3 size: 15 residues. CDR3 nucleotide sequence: TGTGCCAGCAGTCCCGGGCCGGACAGAGCTAATGAGCAGTTCTTC. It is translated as CASSPGPDRANEQFF.

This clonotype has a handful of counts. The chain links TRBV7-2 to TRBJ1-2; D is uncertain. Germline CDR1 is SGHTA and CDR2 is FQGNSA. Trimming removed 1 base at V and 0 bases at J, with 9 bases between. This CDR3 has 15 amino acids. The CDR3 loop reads CASSLEAIPNYGYTF. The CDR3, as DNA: TGTGCCAGCAGCTTAGAGGCCATCCCTAACTATGGCTACACCTTC.